Listed below are T cell receptor beta chains from one sample, sequenced in a study of shared clonotypes between healthy human individuals. Data came from immunoSEQ multiplex PCR; TCRdb stores just in-frame clones and leaves some out. The sample contains some 1,100,000 clones, about 80% of which appear only once. Sequencing was performed on memory CD4+ T cells from PBMCs. The origin of the receptors is a man younger than 35 in good health. Some clones in this sample may be carry-over from other donors' samples. Both conserved end residues are trimmed from each CDR3.

TRBJ1-2	TRBV21-1	ASSKRETGAGYGYT
TRBJ2-2	TRBV4-1	ASSTLGGPVPAGELF
TRBJ1-2	TRBV28	ASQGDSRAGGYGYT
TRBJ2-1	TRBV27	ASRRGFWYNEQF
TRBJ1-4	TRBV6-1	ASWGGRANEKLF
TRBJ1-2	TRBV18	ASSPLGPRGYT
TRBJ1-1	TRBV28	ASSFGIGTGTNTEAF
TRBJ1-5	TRBV7-2	ATSWGVAQPQH
TRBJ2-3	TRBV7-2	ASTLGGSRGLDTQY
TRBJ2-3	TRBV5-6	ASPDREATDTQY
TRBJ2-3	TRBV5-1	ASSLRRVGGTSTDTQY
TRBJ1-2	TRBV5-6	ASSLPGTGSDFSYGYT
TRBJ1-3	TRBV10-3	AIRGVSGNTIY
TRBJ2-2	TRBV5-4	ASSLPTVGTNTGELF
TRBJ2-2	TRBV9	ASSADRPNTGELF
TRBJ1-5	TRBV28	ASSSISSNQPQH
TRBJ2-3	TRBV20-1	GPWGTQY